These 2 T cell receptor beta chains share one sample of origin, sequenced in a study of siplizumab effects on memory and regulatory T cells. Profiled with immunoSEQ multiplex PCR; TCRdb holds only in-frame clones, not every one. The top ten clones hold roughly 13% of a sample with fewer than 700 clones, about 62% of them seen once. The cells of the mixed lymphocyte reaction underwent an approximately 6-day coculture at 37°C. These receptors' targets are unknown. The sequenced sample consisted of CFSE-low (dividing) CD4+ T cells sorted from an allogeneic mixed lymphocyte reaction. The source of these receptors is a human donor in good health; the cells came from an allogeneic mixed lymphocyte reaction.

The CDR3 nucleotides read TGTGCCAGCTCCTCAGGGCGAAACACTGAAGCTTTCTTT. Translating it yields CASSSGRNTEAFF. The chain combines TRBV18 with TRBJ1-1, with D possibly being TRBD1 (5 bases). This CDR3 region has 13 residues. The germline gives CDR1 KGHSH, CDR2 LQKENI. Trimming cost V 6 bases and J 2 bases, with 10 bases left between them.

The genes are TRBV12-5 and TRBJ2-3, with TRBD1 identical over 7 bases. The V and J ends lost 0 bases and 2 bases, in that order; junction bases with no gene match: 5. The CDR3 length is 16 residues. From germline, CDR1 is LGHNT and CDR2 FRNRAP. The CDR3 sequence is CASGLVLGQPTDTQYF. Written as DNA, the CDR3 is TGTGCTAGTGGTTTGGTACTGGGACAGCCCACAGATACGCAGTATTTT.